The 9 T cell receptor beta chains below were found in one sample sequenced in a study of T cell repertoires in cytomegalovirus infection. TCRdb reprocessed the reads with MiXCR, giving one entry per CDR3 protein. The sample holds approximately 750,000 distinct CDR3 sequences, roughly 35% seen once. Sequenced material: PBMCs. The receptors were gathered from a human donor in good health (CMV status not recorded). Some clones in this sample may be carry-over from other donors' samples.

The rearrangement links TRBV27 to TRBJ1-1, with TRBD1 as a possible D gene (6 bases). From germline, CDR1 is MNHEY and CDR2 SMNVEV (reference sequence). This CDR3 region has 15 residues. Trimming removed 8 bases from V and 7 bases from J, with 23 bases in between. The CDR3, as DNA: TGTGCCAGCGGGATACCGGGACATACCACACATGAAGCTTTCTTT. Its translation: CASGIPGHTTHEAFF.

The J gene is TRBJ2-3, the V gene TRBV7-8, with 9 nucleotides matching TRBD2. The germline V gene encodes CDR1 SGHVS and CDR2 FQNEAQ. With 3 bases clipped from V and 5 bases from J, the junction kept 9 bases outside the gene matches. This CDR3 region has 16 residues. Here the CDR3 DNA reads TGTGCCAGCAGCTTTCCGCGGGGGGGCCAGGGAGATACGCAGTATTTT. This codes for CASSFPRGGQGDTQYF.

This clonotype appeared a few times. The chain is built from TRBV11-2 and TRBJ2-7; D is undetermined. This CDR3 region has 14 residues. Trimming took off 2 bases at V and 5 bases at J, with 13 bases between the two ends. From germline, CDR1 is SGHAT and CDR2 FQNNGV. CDR3 sequence (DNA): TGTGCCAGCAGCTTATGGCAGGTTCGTGACGAGCAGTACTTC. Translating it yields CASSLWQVRDEQYF.

J is TRBJ2-7 and V is TRBV14; 11 bases fit TRBD2. Germline CDR1 reads SGHDN; CDR2 reads FVKESK. The CDR3 sequence is 16 residues long. V was clipped by 1 base and J by 7 bases; unmatched bases: 9. The CDR3 protein is CASSQVGLAAPGEQYF. The CDR3 bases are TGTGCCAGCAGCCAAGTGGGACTAGCGGCCCCAGGGGAGCAGTACTTC.

V gene TRBV4-1 combines with J gene TRBJ1-1; no reliable D call. Germline CDR1 and CDR2: MGHRA and YSYEKL. This CDR3 comprises 15 residues. Trimming took 0 bases from V and 2 from J, leaving 10 bases between them. CDR3 amino acids: CASSQDSWGNTEAFF. The CDR3 region has the DNA TGCGCCAGCAGCCAAGATTCGTGGGGAAACACTGAAGCTTTCTTT.

As for this clonotype: The junction does not match germline at one end; this may be a read error. This chain joins TRBV10-3 and TRBJ1-1, with no clear D. This CDR3 region has 12 residues. Per germline, CDR1 ENHRY and CDR2 SYGVKD. The CDR3 bases are TGTGCCAGCAGTGAGGTGAGGACTGAAGCTTTCTTT. This codes for CASSEVRTEAFF.

The V and J genes are TRBV12-3 or TRBV12-4 and TRBJ1-2; the D gene is possibly TRBD1 (5 bases). Trimming took 4 bases from V and 6 from J, leaving 18 bases between them. The CDR3 has 15 residues. CDR3 DNA sequence: TGTGCCAGCAGTTACCGGGGACTAGGAGGACATGGCTACACCTTC. It specifies CASSYRGLGGHGYTF.

Details on this clonotype: In this CDR3 the conserved last residue, phenylalanine or tryptophan, is missing, so a read error is likely. The CDR3 is CASSFYWTDTQETQYL. The CDR3 coding sequence is TGTGCCAGCAGTTTTTACTGGACTGACACGCAAGAGACCCAGTACTTA. The chain couples TRBV28 to TRBJ2-5; tentatively, D is TRBD2 (5 bases). There are 16 residues in the CDR3. Trimming removed 3 bases from V and 2 bases from J, with 16 bases in between. Germline V gene lookup returns CDR1 MDHEN and CDR2 SYDVKM.

Turning to this clonotype: This CDR3 fails to terminate in the conserved phenylalanine or tryptophan, so it likely reflects a read error. The J gene is TRBJ1-5, the V gene TRBV29-1; D unresolved. CDR3 length: 13 amino acids. The V and J ends lost 3 bases and 9 bases respectively, with 15 bases between them. CDR1 is SQVTM and CDR2 is ANQGSEA in the germline V gene. The CDR3 sequence: CSVEIQCGPPQHL. The CDR3 DNA sequence: TGCAGCGTTGAGATACAGTGTGGCCCGCCCCAGCATTTG.